This T cell receptor beta chain was recorded in a study of tumor-infiltrating lymphocytes in primary liver carcinoma. Study information: Aged between 30 and 69 years, the patients were men and women.

Notes on the study in general: Tumor top-250-clone fraction significantly exceeded that of blood (p = 0.039).

Note on this clonotype: Its target is not known. Being one base from a much bigger clone, this may be a read error.

CDR1 is SEHNR and CDR2 is FQNEAQ in the germline V gene (reference sequence). This CDR3 is built from 14 residues. A primer in the constant region served to generate TCR beta cDNA from 500 ng of total RNA. Sequencing libraries for TCR beta derived from three nested multiplex PCR rounds that used slightly modified ARM-PCR. The opening two PCR rounds, approximately 10 cycles each, paired TRBV1-TRBV30 forward primers with a C-beta reverse primer. TCRdb itself ran the multiplex PCR reads through MiXCR, one entry per CDR3 protein. The sample holds about 21,000 distinct CDR3 sequences, approximately 70% seen once. Investigators took RNA and DNA out together from about 19-30 mg of unsorted bulk tissue. Infection with HBV was chronic in patients; they were treatment-naive. Each individual tumor supplied samples from five separate regions.

The sample comprised liver tumor tissue from sampling region 1. Subset of the sample: tumor region T1, superior pole. The gene calls are TRBV7-9 and TRBJ2-7, with D perhaps TRBD2 (7 bases). This sequence originates from a man aged 35-49 years with primary liver carcinoma and hepatitis B virus infection. CDR3 coding DNA: TGTGCCAGAAGCTTAGGGGGGGAAACCTACGAGCAGTACTTC. This encodes CARSLGGETYEQYF.